A selection of T cell receptor beta chains follows, all from one sample in a study of control samples from healthy donors and cancer patients. Sequenced by immunoSEQ multiplex PCR; TCRdb stores in-frame clones only, minus some. The sample includes over 150,000 clones, around 94% seen only once; the top ten take about 14%. The sequenced sample was PBMCs. The receptor source for this set is a man aged 55 to 70 with colorectal cancer. The CDR3 runs from the conserved cysteine through the conserved F or W. A D gene is named only where the DNA matches it firmly. Some rows mark clone size as missing; the rest say once, few, many or name a class of expanded clone.

j_call,d_call,clone_size,v_call,cdr3_aa,cdr3_nt
TRBJ1-1,-,-,TRBV5-1,CASSLGAGANTEAFF,TGCGCCAGCAGCTTGGGAGCTGGGGCCAACACTGAAGCTTTCTTT
TRBJ2-5,TRBD2,-,TRBV9,CASSVAAGGRETQYF,TGTGCCAGCAGCGTAGCGGCGGGGGGGCGAGAGACCCAGTACTTC
TRBJ1-5,-,-,TRBV30,CAWSKQGGQPQHF,TGTGCCTGGAGTAAGCAGGGAGGCCAGCCCCAGCATTTT
TRBJ1-1,-,-,TRBV19,CASKDVMNTEAFF,TGTGCCAGCAAGGACGTCATGAACACTGAAGCTTTCTTT
TRBJ2-7,-,once,TRBV18,CASSRGVGSGSSAAYEQYF,TGTGCCAGCTCAAGGGGGGTGGGGAGTGGATCTTCAGCAGCCTACGAGCAGTACTTC
TRBJ2-2,-,-,TRBV5-5,CASSLQVLASTGELFF,TGTGCCAGCAGCTTGCAGGTTCTGGCCTCCACCGGGGAGCTGTTTTTT
TRBJ1-2,-,-,TRBV10-3,CAISELGPQGYGYTF,TGTGCCATCAGTGAACTAGGACCGCAGGGCTATGGCTACACCTTC
TRBJ2-3,-,once,TRBV5-1,CASSYQGRDTQYF,TGCGCCAGCAGCTACCAGGGGAGAGATACGCAGTATTTT
TRBJ1-3,TRBD1,-,TRBV13,CASSLGQQGGGNTIYF,TGTGCCAGCAGCTTAGGCCAACAGGGGGGAGGAAACACCATATATTTT
TRBJ1-6,TRBD1,-,TRBV6-6,CASSPRTGMNSNSPLHF,TGTGCCAGCAGTCCCCGGACAGGGATGAACTCAAATTCACCCCTCCACTTT
TRBJ1-5,-,-,TRBV14,CASSQADSNQPQHF,TGTGCCAGCAGCCAAGCGGATAGCAATCAGCCCCAGCATTTT
TRBJ1-1,-,once,TRBV30,CAWSVGLNTEAFF,TGTGCCTGGAGTGTGGGGCTTAACACTGAAGCTTTCTTT
TRBJ1-4,TRBD1,-,TRBV9,CASSVGDRDAEKLFF,TGTGCCAGCAGCGTAGGCGACAGGGACGCAGAAAAACTGTTTTTT
TRBJ2-5,TRBD1,-,TRBV18,CASSPGTGQETQYF,TGTGCCAGCTCACCCGGGACAGGGCAAGAGACCCAGTACTTC
TRBJ1-4,TRBD1,-,TRBV7-2,CASRPGGARREKLFF,TGTGCCAGCAGACCAGGGGGGGCGCGTCGGGAAAAACTGTTTTTT
TRBJ1-6,TRBD1,-,TRBV6-6,CASSLHSTGSSYNSPLHF,TGTGCCAGCAGTCTGCACTCGACAGGGAGCTCCTATAATTCACCCCTCCACTTT
TRBJ2-7,TRBD1,-,TRBV4-1,CASSQVVGQGISYEQYF,TGCGCCAGCAGCCAAGTGGTTGGACAGGGGATCTCCTACGAGCAGTACTTC
TRBJ2-3,TRBD2,once,TRBV27,CASSLWGLLAGDDTQYF,TGTGCCAGCAGTTTATGGGGTTTGCTAGCGGGGGACGATACGCAGTATTTT
TRBJ2-3,TRBD2,-,TRBV7-2,CASSLRRTSGSTSTDTQYF,TGTGCCAGCAGCTTACGGAGGACTAGCGGATCCACTAGCACAGATACGCAGTATTTT
TRBJ2-3,TRBD2,-,TRBV5-4,CASSPPRGGKADTQYF,TGTGCCAGCAGTCCTCCACGGGGGGGCAAGGCAGATACGCAGTATTTT
TRBJ1-5,TRBD1,-,TRBV9,CASSGGQGAQPQHF,TGTGCCAGCAGCGGAGGACAGGGGGCGCAGCCCCAGCATTTT
TRBJ2-2,-,-,TRBV9,CASSVVSSNANTGELFF,TGTGCCAGCAGCGTAGTTAGTAGTAACGCGAACACCGGGGAGCTGTTTTTT
TRBJ2-1,-,-,TRBV7-2,CASSLTGYNEQFF,TGTGCCAGCAGCTTAACAGGGTACAATGAGCAGTTCTTC
TRBJ2-7,-,-,TRBV5-1,CASSLNPRDRSYEQYF,TGCGCCAGCAGCCTAAATCCCCGGGACCGCTCCTACGAGCAGTACTTC
TRBJ2-1,TRBD2,-,TRBV11-2,CASSLVAGPYNEQFF,TGTGCCAGCAGCTTAGTAGCGGGTCCTTACAATGAGCAGTTCTTC
TRBJ1-1,-,-,TRBV6-5,CASSSRRNTEAFF,TGTGCCAGCAGTTCCCGGCGGAACACTGAAGCTTTCTTT
TRBJ1-1,-,-,TRBV6-5,CASSYSPGGSNTEAFF,TGTGCCAGCAGTTACTCGCCCGGGGGCTCGAACACTGAAGCTTTCTTT
TRBJ2-1,-,-,TRBV9,CASRAGGSSYNEQFF,TGTGCCAGCAGAGCCGGGGGAAGCTCCTACAATGAGCAGTTCTTC
TRBJ1-2,TRBD1,-,TRBV30,CAWSGDRGKGYTF,TGTGCCTGGAGTGGGGACAGGGGGAAAGGCTACACCTTC
TRBJ1-5,-,-,TRBV2,CASSEGGWSNQPQHF,TGTGCCAGCAGTGAAGGGGGTTGGAGCAATCAGCCCCAGCATTTT
TRBJ1-2,-,-,TRBV7-9,CASSRTGTYGYTF,TGTGCCAGCAGCCGAACAGGGACCTATGGCTACACCTTC
TRBJ2-5,TRBD1,-,TRBV19,CASSEGQGAGETQYF,TGTGCCAGTAGTGAGGGACAGGGGGCAGGAGAGACCCAGTACTTC
TRBJ1-6,TRBD1,-,TRBV5-1,CASSLGQGRISPLHF,TGCGCCAGCAGCTTGGGACAGGGGAGGATTTCACCCCTCCACTTT
TRBJ2-6,-,-,TRBV12-3/TRBV12-4,CASSSGANVLTF,TGTGCCAGCAGTAGTGGGGCCAACGTCCTGACTTTC
TRBJ2-1,-,-,TRBV9,CASSVGRNEQFF,TGTGCCAGCAGCGTAGGGCGGAATGAGCAGTTCTTC
TRBJ2-7,-,-,TRBV28,CASMLTEAYEQYF,TGTGCCAGCATGTTGACTGAGGCCTACGAGCAGTACTTC
TRBJ1-1,-,-,TRBV29-1,CSVAGRAVGGTEAFF,TGCAGCGTTGCGGGGAGGGCCGTCGGAGGGACTGAAGCTTTCTTT
TRBJ1-5,-,-,TRBV4-2,CASSQWVGPNQPQHF,TGTGCCAGCAGCCAGTGGGTCGGGCCCAATCAGCCCCAGCATTTT
TRBJ2-7,-,-,TRBV27,CASRPDNTYEQYF,TGTGCCAGCAGACCGGACAACACCTACGAGCAGTACTTC
TRBJ1-6,TRBD1,-,TRBV4-1,CASSQDPTGQGNSPLHF,TGCGCCAGCAGCCAAGATCCCACCGGACAGGGTAATTCACCCCTCCACTTT
TRBJ1-1,TRBD1,-,TRBV19,CASTRTGGYSEAFF,TGTGCCAGTACCAGGACAGGGGGATATTCTGAAGCTTTCTTT
TRBJ1-1,-,-,TRBV5-1,CASSLTGKMNTEAFF,TGCGCCAGCAGCTTGACAGGGAAAATGAACACTGAAGCTTTCTTT
TRBJ1-2,TRBD1,-,TRBV10-2,CASSETGGAGYTF,TGCGCCAGCAGTGAAACAGGGGGCGCAGGCTACACCTTC
TRBJ2-1,-,once,TRBV10-2,CASSDFTGDNEQFF,TGCGCCAGCAGTGATTTTACCGGGGACAATGAGCAGTTCTTC
TRBJ2-6,-,once,TRBV20-1,CSASRGGGSGANVLTF,TGCAGTGCAAGTAGAGGGGGGGGCTCTGGGGCCAACGTCCTGACTTTC
TRBJ1-1,TRBD1,-,TRBV7-9,CASSLGDRAERTEAFF,TGTGCCAGCAGCTTAGGGGACAGGGCCGAGAGGACTGAAGCTTTCTTT
TRBJ1-1,TRBD1,-,TRBV28,CASRLGGQGPTEAFF,TGTGCCAGCAGGCTTGGGGGACAGGGCCCCACTGAAGCTTTCTTT